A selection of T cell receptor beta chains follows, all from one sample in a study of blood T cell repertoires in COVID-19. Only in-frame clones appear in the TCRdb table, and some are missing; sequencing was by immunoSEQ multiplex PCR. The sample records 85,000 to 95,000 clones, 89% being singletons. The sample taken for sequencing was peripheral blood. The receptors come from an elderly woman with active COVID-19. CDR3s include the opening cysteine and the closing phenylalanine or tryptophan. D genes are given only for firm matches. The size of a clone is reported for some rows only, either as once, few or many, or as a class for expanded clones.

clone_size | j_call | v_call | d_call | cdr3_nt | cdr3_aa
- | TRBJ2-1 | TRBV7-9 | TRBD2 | TGTGCCAGCAGCGTACCTCTCGGGGGGAATCCGAAATACAATGAGCAGTTCTTC | CASSVPLGGNPKYNEQFF
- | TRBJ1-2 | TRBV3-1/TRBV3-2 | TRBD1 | TGTGCCAGCAGCCCCCCCGGGACAGGGGTCGTAAGTGGCTACACCTTC | CASSPPGTGVVSGYTF
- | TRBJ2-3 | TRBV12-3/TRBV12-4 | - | TGTGCCAGCGGCGGGGATACGCAGTATTTT | CASGGDTQYF
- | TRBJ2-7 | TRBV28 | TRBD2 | TGTGCCAGCACTTCCGTAGCGGGGGGCTCCTACGAGCAGTACTTC | CASTSVAGGSYEQYF
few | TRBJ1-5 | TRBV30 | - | TGTGCCTGGGGCTCCCAGGGAAAGCCCCAGCATTTT | CAWGSQGKPQHF
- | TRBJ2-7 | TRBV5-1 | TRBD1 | TGCGCCAGCAGCTCCGGGACAGGGGGCAGGGGCATCGACGAGCAGTACTTC | CASSSGTGGRGIDEQYF
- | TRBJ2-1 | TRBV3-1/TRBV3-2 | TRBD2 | TGTGCCAGCAGCCAAGATGGACCGGGAGGAGCATACAATGAGCAGTTCTTC | CASSQDGPGGAYNEQFF
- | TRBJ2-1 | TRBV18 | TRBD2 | TGTGCCAGCACTAGCGGGAGTGCGGACAATGAGCAGTTCTTC | CASTSGSADNEQFF
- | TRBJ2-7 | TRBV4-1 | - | TGCGCCAGCAGCCAAGATCAAGCCCCACTGGTTTACGAGCAGTACTTC | CASSQDQAPLVYEQYF
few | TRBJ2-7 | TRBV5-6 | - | TGTGCCAGCAGCTTAGGAGGAAAAGGCGGGATCTACGAGCAGTACTTC | CASSLGGKGGIYEQYF
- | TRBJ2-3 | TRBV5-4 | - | TGTGCCAGCAGCGGGTGGGGTATTAGCGAAGATACGCAGTATTTT | CASSGWGISEDTQYF
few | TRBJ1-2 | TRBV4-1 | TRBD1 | TGCGCCAGCAGCCAGGAGGGACAGCGAGACGGCTACACCTTC | CASSQEGQRDGYTF
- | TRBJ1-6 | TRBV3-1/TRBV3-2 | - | TGTGCCAGCAGCCACCTTGGACAGAATTCACCCCTCCACTTT | CASSHLGQNSPLHF
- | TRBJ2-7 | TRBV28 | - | TGTGCCAGCAATGCTGGGACTGGTGAGCAGTACTTC | CASNAGTGEQYF
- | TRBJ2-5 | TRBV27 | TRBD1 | TGTGCCAGCAGTTTTTCCAGGGGGCCCGTGGAGACCCAGTACTTC | CASSFSRGPVETQYF
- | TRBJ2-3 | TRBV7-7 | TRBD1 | TGTGCTAGCAGCTTGACAGGGCGCACAGATACGCAGTATTTT | CASSLTGRTDTQYF
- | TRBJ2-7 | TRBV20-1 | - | TGCAGTGCGAGAAATCAGGGGGAGCAGTACTTC | CSARNQGEQYF
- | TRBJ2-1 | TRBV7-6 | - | TGTGCCAGCAGCTTAGTAGAACCAGCGGAGATTTACAATGAGCAGTTCTTC | CASSLVEPAEIYNEQFF
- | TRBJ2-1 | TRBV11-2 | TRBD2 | TGTGCCAGCAGCTTAGTGGGGACTAGCGGTTCGGGGAATGAGCAGTTCTTC | CASSLVGTSGSGNEQFF
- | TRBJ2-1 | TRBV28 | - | TGTGCCAGCAGTTTGAGCGGATCAAAGGGCTACAATGAGCAGTTCTTC | CASSLSGSKGYNEQFF
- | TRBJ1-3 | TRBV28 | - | TGTGCCAGCAGTCCCCTGACTCCTAACACCATATATTTT | CASSPLTPNTIYF
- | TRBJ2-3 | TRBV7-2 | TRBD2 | TGTGCCAGCAGCCTTAGGGAAACATTTAGCGGGATTGTCACCGACCCCCAGTATTTT | CASSLRETFSGIVTDPQYF
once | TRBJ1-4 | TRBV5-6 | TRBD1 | TGTGCCAGCAGTTCTGACAGGGGAGTAACTAATGAAAAACTGTTTTTT | CASSSDRGVTNEKLFF
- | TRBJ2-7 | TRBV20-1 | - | TGCAGTGCTAGACAGTCCTACGAGCAGTACTTC | CSARQSYEQYF
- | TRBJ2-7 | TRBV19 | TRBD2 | TGTGCCAGTAGTCTCGCGGGAGGGACCTACGAGCAGTACTTC | CASSLAGGTYEQYF
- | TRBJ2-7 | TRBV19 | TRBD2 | TGTGCCAGTAGTAAGGGACTAGCGGGAGCCCCGTACTTC | CASSKGLAGAPYF
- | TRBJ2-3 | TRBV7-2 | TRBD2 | TGTGCCAGCAGCTGGAGCGGGATAGGGGATACGCAGTATTTT | CASSWSGIGDTQYF
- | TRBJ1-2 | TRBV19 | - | TGTGCCAGTAGTATAGAGGGCCCGGCAGGCCCCTATGGCTACACCTTC | CASSIEGPAGPYGYTF
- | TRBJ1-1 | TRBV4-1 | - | TGCGCCAGCAGCCAAGATAACGGGGGCACTGAAGCTTTCTTT | CASSQDNGGTEAFF
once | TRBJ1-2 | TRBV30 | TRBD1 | TGTGCCTGGAGCCCGGGACAGATTTATGGCTACACCTTC | CAWSPGQIYGYTF
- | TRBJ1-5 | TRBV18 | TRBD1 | TGTGCCAGCTCACCACTTCGACAGGGCTTAAATCAGCCCCAGCATTTT | CASSPLRQGLNQPQHF
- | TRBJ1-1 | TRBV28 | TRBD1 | TGTGCCAGCAGTCTACACAGGGGGGCTGAAGCTTTCTTT | CASSLHRGAEAFF
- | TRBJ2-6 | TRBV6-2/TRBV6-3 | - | TGTGCCAGCAGTTACGCAACAGGGACCGGGGCCAACGTCCTGACTTTC | CASSYATGTGANVLTF
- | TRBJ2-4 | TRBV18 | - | TGTGCCAGCTATCCCGAGGCAGGGGGACTCCTAGCCAAAAACATTCAGTACTTC | CASYPEAGGLLAKNIQYF
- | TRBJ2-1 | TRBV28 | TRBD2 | TGTGCCAGCAGTCGAGTAAATCTAGCGGGAGGGCGGAACAATGAGCAGTTCTTC | CASSRVNLAGGRNNEQFF
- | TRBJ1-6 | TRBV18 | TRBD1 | TGTGCCAGCTCACCAATTCTCCTACAGGGGCCCTATTCACCCCTCCACTTT | CASSPILLQGPYSPLHF
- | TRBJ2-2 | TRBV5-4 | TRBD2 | TGTGCCAGCAGCTTCCGGCTAGCGGGAAACACCGGGGAGCTGTTTTTT | CASSFRLAGNTGELFF
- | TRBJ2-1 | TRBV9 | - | TGTGCCAGCAGCGTATCAGGAATCTCCTACAATGAGCAGTTCTTC | CASSVSGISYNEQFF
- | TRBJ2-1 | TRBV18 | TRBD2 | TGTGCCAGCTCACCACAAGCGACTAGCGGGTCCTACAATGAGCAGTTCTTC | CASSPQATSGSYNEQFF
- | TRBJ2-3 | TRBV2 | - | TGTGCCAGCTACGGGACAGATACGCAGTATTTT | CASYGTDTQYF